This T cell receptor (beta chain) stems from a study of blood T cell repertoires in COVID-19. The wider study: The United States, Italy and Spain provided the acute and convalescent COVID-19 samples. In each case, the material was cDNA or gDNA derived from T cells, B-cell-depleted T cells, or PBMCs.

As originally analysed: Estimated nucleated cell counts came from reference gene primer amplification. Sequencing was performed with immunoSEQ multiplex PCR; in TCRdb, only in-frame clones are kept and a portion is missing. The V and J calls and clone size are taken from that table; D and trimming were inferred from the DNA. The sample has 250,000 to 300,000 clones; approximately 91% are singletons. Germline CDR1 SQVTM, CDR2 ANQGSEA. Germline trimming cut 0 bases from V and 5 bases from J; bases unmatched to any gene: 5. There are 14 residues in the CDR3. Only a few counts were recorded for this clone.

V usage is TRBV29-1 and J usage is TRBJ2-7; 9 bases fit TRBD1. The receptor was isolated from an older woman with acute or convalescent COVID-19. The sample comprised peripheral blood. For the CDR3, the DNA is TGCAGCGTTGAAGATTTGGGACAGGGCGACGAGCAGTACTTC. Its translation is CSVEDLGQGDEQYF.